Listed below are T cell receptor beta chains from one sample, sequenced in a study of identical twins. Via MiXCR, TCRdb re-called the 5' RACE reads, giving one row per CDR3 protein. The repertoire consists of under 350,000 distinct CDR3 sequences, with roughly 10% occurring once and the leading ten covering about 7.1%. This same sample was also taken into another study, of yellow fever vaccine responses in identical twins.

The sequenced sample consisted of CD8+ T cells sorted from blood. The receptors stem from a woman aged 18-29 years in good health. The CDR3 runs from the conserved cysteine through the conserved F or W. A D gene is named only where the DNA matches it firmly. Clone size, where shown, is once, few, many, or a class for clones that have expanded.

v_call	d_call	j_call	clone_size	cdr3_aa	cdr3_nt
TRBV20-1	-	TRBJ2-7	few	CSAYPFRDRSSYEQYF	TGCAGTGCCTATCCTTTCCGGGACCGAAGCTCCTACGAGCAGTACTTC
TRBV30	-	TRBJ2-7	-	CAWSGGAYEQYF	TGTGCCTGGAGTGGCGGAGCTTATGAGCAGTACTTC
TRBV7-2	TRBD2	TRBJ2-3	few	CASSFASGGAADTQYF	TGTGCCAGCAGCTTCGCTAGCGGGGGGGCCGCCGATACGCAGTATTTT
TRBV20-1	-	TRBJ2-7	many	CSARRDEAYEQYF	TGCAGTGCTAGGCGAGACGAAGCCTACGAGCAGTACTTC
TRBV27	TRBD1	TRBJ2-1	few	CASSPGPWTGGDNEQFF	TGTGCCAGCAGCCCCGGACCCTGGACAGGGGGAGACAATGAGCAGTTCTTC
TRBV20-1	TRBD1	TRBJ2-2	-	CSAPRDSLGELFF	TGCAGTGCACCCAGGGACAGCCTAGGGGAGCTGTTTTTT
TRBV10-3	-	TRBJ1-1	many	CAISELMNTEAFF	TGTGCCATCAGTGAGCTGATGAACACTGAAGCTTTCTTT
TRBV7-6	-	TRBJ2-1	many	CASRAGDNEQFF	TGTGCCAGCAGGGCCGGGGATAATGAGCAGTTCTTC
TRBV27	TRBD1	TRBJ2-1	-	CASSWTRGNNEQFF	TGTGCCAGCAGTTGGACCAGGGGGAACAATGAGCAGTTCTTC
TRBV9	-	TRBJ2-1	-	CASSALSGLVYNEQFF	TGTGCCAGCAGCGCCCTATCGGGACTCGTGTACAATGAGCAGTTCTTC
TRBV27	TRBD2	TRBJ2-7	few	CASSLKPSGDYEQYF	TGTGCCAGCAGTTTAAAACCTAGCGGGGACTACGAGCAGTACTTC